This T cell receptor (beta chain) was recovered during a study of neurological immune-mediated disorders. 5'RACE generated cDNA with 10-nucleotide random UMIs. A single record per CDR3 protein comes from TCRdb applying MiXCR to the 5' RACE reads. Of fewer than 85,000 distinct CDR3 sequences detected, around 4.8% appear once; the ten largest clones hold roughly 2%. On this clonotype: Its specificity is unknown.

Study-wide points: There were no CDR3 amino acid sequences shared by expanded clones across subjects, a result suggesting private repertoires in all groups. Phylogenetic grouping assigned the repertoires of 18 of 34 multiple sclerosis patients to one related-CDR3 cluster, which constitutes a possible signature.

The CDR3 consists of 12 residues. Trimming shortened V by 3 bases and J by 6 bases, and 6 bases separated the two germline ends. This chain connects TRBV12-3 or TRBV12-4 to TRBJ2-4; D uncertain. Material for sequencing was PBMCs. This sequence originates from a woman in her 70s with multiple sclerosis. This CDR3 is CASSLGRNIQYF. For the CDR3, the DNA is TGTGCCAGCAGTTTGGGCAGAAACATTCAGTACTTC.